In this sample, the clone carrying this TCR beta chain turned up many times. Its antigen is unidentified. These data are taken from a study of regulatory T cells in long-lasting Graves disease. Notes on the study in general: Study of thyroid tissue was not done, with only peripheral blood studied. Accuracy was possibly reduced by small sample size.

Time point indicated: newly diagnosed GD, antithyroid drugs for less than 3 months. PBMC RNA was the source of the TCR library. Through Arm-PCR of CDR3 regions and iRepertoire HTBI primers, TCR beta libraries were built. One entry per CDR3 protein results from TCRdb running MiXCR on the multiplex PCR reads. The profile shows under 300,000 distinct CDR3 sequences, around 20% of them singletons. The input for sequencing was peripheral blood mononuclear cells (PBMCs), taken at new diagnosis, from a patient treated with antithyroid drugs. The clonotype comes from a female donor with Graves disease.

CDR3 DNA: TGTGCCAGCAGTTTGCCGTCTACGAACACCGGGGAGCTGTTTTTT. Its translation: CASSLPSTNTGELFF. This chain joins TRBV12-3 or TRBV12-4 and TRBJ2-2; D not resolved. V lost 3 bases and J 0 bases, leaving 8 bases between the germline ends. The CDR3 runs 15 residues.